A selection of T cell receptor beta chains follows, all from one sample in a study of identical twins. MiXCR was run by TCRdb on the 5' RACE reads, yielding one entry per CDR3 protein. This table has 1.5 million or so distinct CDR3 sequences, around a third appearing once. The sequenced material came from cord blood. The receptors derive from a newborn girl in good health. Both conserved end residues are part of each CDR3. The order of the fields is CDR3 protein, CDR3 DNA, clone size, V gene, J gene, D gene. A D gene is named only where the DNA matches it firmly. Where a row states a size, it is once, few, many or the class of an expanded clone; other rows omit it.

CDR3aa: CAASRGGALSYNEQFF
CDR3nt: TGTGCCGCCAGCAGAGGAGGGGCTCTCTCCTACAATGAGCAGTTCTTC
abundance: .
v_gene: TRBV15
j_gene: TRBJ2-1
d_gene: .

CDR3aa: CSAPTEISYCYTF
CDR3nt: TGCAGTGCACCGACAGAGATTAGCTATTGCTACACCTTC
abundance: .
v_gene: TRBV20-1
j_gene: TRBJ1-2
d_gene: .

CDR3aa: CASSLDFRGYTF
CDR3nt: TGCGCCAGCAGCTTGGACTTCAGGGGCTACACCTTC
abundance: .
v_gene: TRBV5-1
j_gene: TRBJ1-2
d_gene: .

CDR3aa: CSARVAGGLYEQYF
CDR3nt: TGCAGTGCTAGAGTAGCGGGAGGTCTATACGAGCAGTACTTC
abundance: .
v_gene: TRBV20-1
j_gene: TRBJ2-7
d_gene: TRBD2

CDR3aa: CASSPIGRTGGGYTF
CDR3nt: TGTGCCAGCAGCCCCATCGGTCGTACAGGGGGCGGCTACACCTTC
abundance: many
v_gene: TRBV4-2
j_gene: TRBJ1-2
d_gene: TRBD1

CDR3aa: CASSGPGVQPQHF
CDR3nt: TGTGCCAGCAGTGGACCCGGGGTTCAGCCCCAGCATTTT
abundance: .
v_gene: TRBV12-3/TRBV12-4
j_gene: TRBJ1-5
d_gene: .

CDR3aa: CSVGTTGTGKISSYEQYF
CDR3nt: TGCAGCGTTGGGACGACCGGGACAGGGAAAATCAGCTCCTACGAGCAGTACTTC
abundance: many
v_gene: TRBV29-1
j_gene: TRBJ2-7
d_gene: TRBD1

CDR3aa: CASTESLGTLFYEQYF
CDR3nt: TGTGCCAGCACCGAATCCTTGGGGACCTTATTCTACGAGCAGTACTTC
abundance: few
v_gene: TRBV27
j_gene: TRBJ2-7
d_gene: .

CDR3aa: CSARDRTTDTQYF
CDR3nt: TGCAGTGCTAGAGATCGGACTACAGATACGCAGTATTTT
abundance: many
v_gene: TRBV20-1
j_gene: TRBJ2-3
d_gene: .

CDR3aa: CASSFNQFDTGELFF
CDR3nt: TGCGCCAGCAGCTTCAACCAGTTCGACACCGGGGAGCTGTTTTTT
abundance: .
v_gene: TRBV5-1
j_gene: TRBJ2-2
d_gene: .

CDR3aa: CASSYSLVVDRGTTNEKLFF
CDR3nt: TGTGCCAGCAGTTACTCGTTAGTAGTCGACAGGGGGACAACTAATGAAAAACTGTTTTTT
abundance: few
v_gene: TRBV6-5
j_gene: TRBJ1-4
d_gene: TRBD1

CDR3aa: CASSEFRTRPYEQYF
CDR3nt: TGTGCCAGCAGCGAGTTCAGGACTCGCCCCTACGAGCAGTACTTC
abundance: .
v_gene: TRBV7-8
j_gene: TRBJ2-7
d_gene: .

CDR3aa: CASSPQRRGPNYDYTF
CDR3nt: TGTGCCAGCAGCCCCCAACGGAGGGGACCTAACTATGACTACACCTTC
abundance: .
v_gene: TRBV3-1
j_gene: TRBJ1-2
d_gene: .

CDR3aa: CSARGASNQETQYF
CDR3nt: TGCAGTGCTAGGGGGGCCTCAAACCAAGAGACCCAGTACTTC
abundance: .
v_gene: TRBV20-1
j_gene: TRBJ2-5
d_gene: .

CDR3aa: CASSFQLAGGEQFF
CDR3nt: TGTGCCAGCAGTTTCCAACTAGCGGGGGGGGAGCAGTTCTTC
abundance: .
v_gene: TRBV12-3/TRBV12-4
j_gene: TRBJ2-1
d_gene: TRBD2

CDR3aa: CASERGYSNNEQYF
CDR3nt: TGTGCCAGCGAAAGGGGGTATAGCAACAATGAGCAGTACTTC
abundance: .
v_gene: TRBV12-3/TRBV12-4
j_gene: TRBJ2-5
d_gene: .

CDR3aa: CASSRWTSGENTQYF
CDR3nt: TGTGCCAGCAGCCGGTGGACTAGCGGGGAAAATACGCAGTATTTT
abundance: .
v_gene: TRBV3-1
j_gene: TRBJ2-3
d_gene: TRBD2

CDR3aa: CASSLRLGLAGADEQFF
CDR3nt: TGTGCCAGCAGCTTAAGATTAGGGCTAGCGGGAGCCGATGAGCAGTTCTTC
abundance: few
v_gene: TRBV7-2
j_gene: TRBJ2-1
d_gene: TRBD2

CDR3aa: CASSYPSSGGPHEQYF
CDR3nt: TGTGCCAGCAGTTATCCTTCTAGCGGGGGGCCCCACGAGCAGTACTTC
abundance: .
v_gene: TRBV6-6
j_gene: TRBJ2-7
d_gene: TRBD2

CDR3aa: CASSLRSGASNTGELFF
CDR3nt: TGCGCCAGCAGCTTAAGGAGCGGGGCTTCGAACACCGGGGAGCTGTTTTTT
abundance: .
v_gene: TRBV5-1
j_gene: TRBJ2-2
d_gene: TRBD2

CDR3aa: CASSYSSAGPYEQYF
CDR3nt: TGTGCCAGCAGTTACTCGTCAGCGGGGCCCTACGAGCAGTACTTC
abundance: .
v_gene: TRBV6-2/TRBV6-3
j_gene: TRBJ2-7
d_gene: TRBD2

CDR3aa: CASSFRIGNTEAFF
CDR3nt: TGTGCCAGCAGTTTTCGGATAGGGAACACTGAAGCTTTCTTT
abundance: .
v_gene: TRBV12-3/TRBV12-4
j_gene: TRBJ1-1
d_gene: .

CDR3aa: CASSLGFRASGAGTKNIQYF
CDR3nt: TGTGCCAGCAGCTTAGGTTTTCGGGCTAGCGGGGCGGGGACCAAAAACATTCAGTACTTC
abundance: few
v_gene: TRBV7-8
j_gene: TRBJ2-4
d_gene: TRBD2

CDR3aa: CASSTRQGRSIQYF
CDR3nt: TGTGCCAGCAGCACCCGACAGGGAAGAAGCATTCAGTACTTC
abundance: few
v_gene: TRBV7-8
j_gene: TRBJ2-4
d_gene: TRBD1

CDR3aa: CASSLDSWGYNEQYF
CDR3nt: TGTGCCAGCAGTTTAGATTCTTGGGGCTACAATGAGCAGTACTTC
abundance: .
v_gene: TRBV12-3/TRBV12-4
j_gene: TRBJ2-7
d_gene: .

CDR3aa: CASSPRALALAVLTDTQYF
CDR3nt: TGTGCCAGCTCACCAAGGGCGCTAGCGTTGGCCGTCCTCACAGATACGCAGTATTTT
abundance: .
v_gene: TRBV18
j_gene: TRBJ2-3
d_gene: .

CDR3aa: CASSPRDISDTQYF
CDR3nt: TGTGCCAGCAGCCCCCGGGACATATCAGATACGCAGTATTTT
abundance: .
v_gene: TRBV3-1
j_gene: TRBJ2-3
d_gene: .

CDR3aa: CSAEGSGSYNEQFF
CDR3nt: TGCAGTGCTGAAGGGAGCGGGAGCTACAATGAGCAGTTCTTC
abundance: .
v_gene: TRBV20-1
j_gene: TRBJ2-1
d_gene: TRBD2

CDR3aa: CASSFTGGGGGYTF
CDR3nt: TGTGCCAGCAGTTTTACAGGGGGCGGGGGTGGCTACACCTTC
abundance: .
v_gene: TRBV27
j_gene: TRBJ1-2
d_gene: TRBD1

CDR3aa: CASSLGNAGLSEQFF
CDR3nt: TGTGCCAGCAGTTTAGGAAACGCGGGACTAAGTGAGCAGTTCTTC
abundance: .
v_gene: TRBV27
j_gene: TRBJ2-1
d_gene: TRBD2

CDR3aa: CASSLATTFPVTYNEQYF
CDR3nt: TGCGCCAGCAGCTTGGCTACTACCTTCCCAGTAACCTACAATGAGCAGTACTTC
abundance: .
v_gene: TRBV5-1
j_gene: TRBJ2-5
d_gene: .

CDR3aa: CASSPKGLAGAEQFF
CDR3nt: TGTGCCAGCTCCCCAAAAGGACTAGCGGGTGCTGAGCAGTTCTTC
abundance: .
v_gene: TRBV18
j_gene: TRBJ2-1
d_gene: TRBD2

CDR3aa: CSVGTANYNEQYF
CDR3nt: TGCAGCGTGGGGACAGCTAACTACAATGAGCAGTACTTC
abundance: .
v_gene: TRBV29-1
j_gene: TRBJ2-7
d_gene: TRBD1

CDR3aa: CASSLWTGSGRPGNRQYF
CDR3nt: TGTGCCAGCAGTTTATGGACGGGTAGCGGGAGGCCTGGAAATCGTCAGTACTTC
abundance: .
v_gene: TRBV28
j_gene: TRBJ2-7
d_gene: TRBD2

CDR3aa: CAISGTSASVERYF
CDR3nt: TGTGCCATCAGTGGGACGTCAGCTAGCGTCGAGCGGTACTTC
abundance: once
v_gene: TRBV10-3
j_gene: TRBJ2-4
d_gene: .

CDR3aa: CSARDTGSTGELFF
CDR3nt: TGCAGTGCTAGAGATACGGGGAGCACCGGGGAGCTGTTTTTT
abundance: .
v_gene: TRBV20-1
j_gene: TRBJ2-2
d_gene: .

CDR3aa: CASSLLGLAAYNEQFF
CDR3nt: TGTGCCAGCAGCTTACTGGGACTAGCAGCCTACAATGAGCAGTTCTTC
abundance: few
v_gene: TRBV7-9
j_gene: TRBJ2-1
d_gene: TRBD2

CDR3aa: CASSPLAGRPDTQYF
CDR3nt: TGTGCCAGCAGCCCCCTCGCGGGGAGACCCGATACGCAGTATTTT
abundance: .
v_gene: TRBV12-3/TRBV12-4
j_gene: TRBJ2-3
d_gene: .

CDR3aa: CASSRGGTVGSGEQFF
CDR3nt: TGTGCCAGCAGCCGCGGTGGGACGGTAGGATCCGGTGAGCAGTTCTTC
abundance: few
v_gene: TRBV6-6
j_gene: TRBJ2-1
d_gene: .

CDR3aa: CASSQERTRFSTDTQYF
CDR3nt: TGTGCCAGCAGCCAAGAGAGGACTCGATTTAGCACAGATACGCAGTATTTT
abundance: few
v_gene: TRBV4-2
j_gene: TRBJ2-3
d_gene: .

CDR3aa: CSAEGDLSGRTVDTQYF
CDR3nt: TGCAGTGCCGAAGGAGACTTGTCGGGACGGACTGTAGATACGCAGTATTTT
abundance: .
v_gene: TRBV20-1
j_gene: TRBJ2-3
d_gene: .

CDR3aa: CSARNLASMSTDTQYF
CDR3nt: TGCAGTGCTAGAAACCTAGCGTCCATGTCCACAGATACGCAGTATTTT
abundance: .
v_gene: TRBV20-1
j_gene: TRBJ2-3
d_gene: .

CDR3aa: CASTQGALSSYEQYF
CDR3nt: TGCGCCAGTACACAGGGGGCTCTAAGCTCCTACGAGCAGTACTTC
abundance: few
v_gene: TRBV5-1
j_gene: TRBJ2-7
d_gene: TRBD1

CDR3aa: CASSQGSSGGTEAFF
CDR3nt: TGTGCCAGCAGCCAAGGTTCTTCAGGGGGCACTGAAGCTTTCTTT
abundance: .
v_gene: TRBV4-2
j_gene: TRBJ1-1
d_gene: TRBD1

CDR3aa: CASSLFLTGYNEQFF
CDR3nt: TGTGCCAGCAGCTTATTCCTAACGGGATACAATGAGCAGTTCTTC
abundance: .
v_gene: TRBV7-9
j_gene: TRBJ2-1
d_gene: .

CDR3aa: CASSQVRDRFSCEQFF
CDR3nt: TGTGCCAGCAGCCAAGTCCGGGACAGGTTTTCCTGCGAGCAGTTCTTC
abundance: .
v_gene: TRBV4-2
j_gene: TRBJ2-1
d_gene: TRBD1

CDR3aa: CASSLSRGGDTEAFF
CDR3nt: TGTGCCAGCAGTTTGTCCAGGGGGGGGGACACTGAAGCTTTCTTT
abundance: few
v_gene: TRBV27
j_gene: TRBJ1-1
d_gene: TRBD1

CDR3aa: CSARALLNYGYTF
CDR3nt: TGCAGTGCTAGAGCCCTCCTTAACTATGGCTACACCTTC
abundance: few
v_gene: TRBV20-1
j_gene: TRBJ1-2
d_gene: .

CDR3aa: CASSRWTGKTADTQYF
CDR3nt: TGTGCCAGCAGCCGTTGGACGGGAAAGACAGCAGATACGCAGTATTTT
abundance: few
v_gene: TRBV7-2
j_gene: TRBJ2-3
d_gene: .

CDR3aa: CASVRRTQFF
CDR3nt: TGTGCCAGTGTTAGGCGGACCCAGTTCTTC
abundance: .
v_gene: TRBV2
j_gene: TRBJ2-1
d_gene: .

CDR3aa: CSVSPTGDEQYF
CDR3nt: TGCAGCGTATCCCCCACAGGGGACGAGCAGTACTTC
abundance: few
v_gene: TRBV29-1
j_gene: TRBJ2-7
d_gene: TRBD1

CDR3aa: CASSVAQISTDTQYF
CDR3nt: TGTGCCAGCAGCGTGGCCCAGATAAGCACAGATACGCAGTATTTT
abundance: few
v_gene: TRBV9
j_gene: TRBJ2-3
d_gene: .

CDR3aa: CASSTLAGVIQETQYF
CDR3nt: TGTGCCAGCAGCACTCTAGCGGGAGTAATCCAAGAGACCCAGTACTTC
abundance: .
v_gene: TRBV11-2
j_gene: TRBJ2-5
d_gene: TRBD2